This TCR beta chain was captured by sequencing in a study of T-cell memory formation after mild COVID-19. Study-wide results and caveats: Pre-infection memory held some responding clones, suggesting pre-existing cross-reactive T cells responded.

TCRdb redid the calling of the 5' RACE reads with MiXCR, one entry per CDR3 protein. The sample yields almost 250,000 distinct CDR3 sequences, 15% to 19% seen once. Note on this clonotype: Its antigen is unknown.

This clonotype was obtained from an adult woman who had mild COVID-19 (a few samples of this study predate the infection). Cell type and time point are not known. Specimen: PBMCs or a T cell subset sorted from them (not recorded which).

CDR3 sequence: CASSWSLAGAYEQYF. The CDR3 DNA reads TGTGCCAGCAGTTGGAGTCTAGCGGGTGCCTACGAGCAGTACTTC. The J gene is TRBJ2-7, the V gene TRBV27; 8 nucleotides line up with TRBD2. The V gene end was trimmed by 4 bases and the J gene end by 2 bases; junction bases not matched to a gene: 7. Germline CDR1 and CDR2: MNHEY and SMNVEV (reference sequence). The CDR3 sequence is 15 residues long.